What follows describes a single TCR beta chain. Antigen: not known. This CDR3 comprises 16 residues. Germline CDR1 and CDR2: SGHAT and FQNNGV. The V and J ends lost 5 bases and 8 bases respectively, with 21 bases between them. Each donor's blood draw was ten milliliters of peripheral blood. The sample belongs to a study of blood T cells in healthy people across ages. Whole-study findings and limits: Percentage of naive T cells showed a strong correlation with TCR beta diversity. Among T cells, TCR beta diversity per million cells dropped roughly linearly as age rose.

For the second PCR, which ran for about 7 to 11 cycles, a sample-barcoded 5' primer and a J-beta primer mix were used. TCRdb re-called the 5' RACE reads with MiXCR, one entry per CDR3 protein. The table has around 1,500,000 distinct CDR3 sequences, 35% to 45% seen once. This chain connects TRBV11-2 to TRBJ1-4, with unresolved D. The origin of this receptor is a young woman in good health. Sequenced material: blood. CDR3 sequence reads: CASSPLSGRREEKLFF. The CDR3 DNA follows: TGTGCCAGCAGCCCTCTGAGTGGGAGGCGGGAAGAAAAACTGTTTTTT.